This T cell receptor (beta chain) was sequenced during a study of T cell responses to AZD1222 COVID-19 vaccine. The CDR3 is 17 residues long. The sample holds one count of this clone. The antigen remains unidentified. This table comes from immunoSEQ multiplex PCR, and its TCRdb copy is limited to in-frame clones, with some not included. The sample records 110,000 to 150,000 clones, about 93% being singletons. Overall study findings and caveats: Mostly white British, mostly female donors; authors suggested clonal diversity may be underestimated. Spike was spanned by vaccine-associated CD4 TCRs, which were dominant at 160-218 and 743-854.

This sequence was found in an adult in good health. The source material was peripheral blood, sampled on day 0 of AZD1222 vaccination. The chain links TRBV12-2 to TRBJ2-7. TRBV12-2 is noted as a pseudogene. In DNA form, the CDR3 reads TGTGCAAGTCGCTTAGCGGAGACCGGGACCCCGGGCTACGAGCAGTACTTC. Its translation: CASRLAETGTPGYEQYF.